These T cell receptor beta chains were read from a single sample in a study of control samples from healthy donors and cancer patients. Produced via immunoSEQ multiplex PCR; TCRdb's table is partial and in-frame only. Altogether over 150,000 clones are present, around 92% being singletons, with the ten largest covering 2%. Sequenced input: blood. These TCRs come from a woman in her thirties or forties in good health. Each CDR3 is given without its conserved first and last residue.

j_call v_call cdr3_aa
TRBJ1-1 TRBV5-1 ASSYPGGRRTEAF
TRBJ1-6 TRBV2 ASADSDNSPLH
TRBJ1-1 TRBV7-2 ASSPRGLTEAF
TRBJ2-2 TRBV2 ASRGQDTGELF
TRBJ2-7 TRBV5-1 ASSLSGQTYYPSEQY
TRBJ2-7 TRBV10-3 AIRRTGGDYEQY
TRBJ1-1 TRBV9 ASSDGQSMNTEAF
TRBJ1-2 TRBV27 ASSLSSGTGDGYT
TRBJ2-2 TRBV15 ATSISTGELF
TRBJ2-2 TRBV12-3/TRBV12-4 ASSFANTGELF
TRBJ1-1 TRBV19 ASTGTGTRNTEAF
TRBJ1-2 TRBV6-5 ASTQVISGYT
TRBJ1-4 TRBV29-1 SAIYPGTKGEKLF
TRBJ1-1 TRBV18 ASSPLALTALNTEAF
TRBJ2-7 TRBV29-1 SVGDRTYEQY
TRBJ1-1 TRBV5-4 ASSQTFGVNMNTEAF
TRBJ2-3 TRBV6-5 ASSYSFSGGEDTQY
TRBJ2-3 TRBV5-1 ASSFSGGDTQY
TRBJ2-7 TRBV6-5 ASTQTVATEQY
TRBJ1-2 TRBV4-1 ASSQVGQMSYGYT
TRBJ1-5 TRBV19 ASSIVLSGQGSNQPQH
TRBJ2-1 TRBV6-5 AGSGGRRNEQF
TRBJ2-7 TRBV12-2 ASRALVGRGDYEQY
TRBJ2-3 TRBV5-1 ASSLGLTDTQY
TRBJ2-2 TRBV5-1 ASSLEGRPFTGELF
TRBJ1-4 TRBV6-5 ASSYRSTNEKLF
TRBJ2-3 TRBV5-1 ASSLQGAGTDTQY
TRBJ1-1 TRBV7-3 ASSLTTNTEAF
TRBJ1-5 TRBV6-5 ASSWAGSNQPQH
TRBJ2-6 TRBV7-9 ASSLWGSFGISGANVLT
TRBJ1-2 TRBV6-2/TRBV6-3 ASSYSLGQGEFGYT
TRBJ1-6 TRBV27 ASSVTWGEALH
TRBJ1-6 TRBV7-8 ASSQHGSPLH
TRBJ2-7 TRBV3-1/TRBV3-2 ASSQAGGEQY
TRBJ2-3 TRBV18 ASSLLAGVTDTQY
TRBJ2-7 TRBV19 ASSSGISYEQY
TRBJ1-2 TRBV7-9 ASGAPRDRVDYGYT
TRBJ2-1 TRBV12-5 ASGLNEQF
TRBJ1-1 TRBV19 ASSRLNTEAF
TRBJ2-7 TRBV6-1 ASSEGMAGISYEQY
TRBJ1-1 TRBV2 ASRGQLNTEAF
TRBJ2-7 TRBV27 ASSPGGEQY
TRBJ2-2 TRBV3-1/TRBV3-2 ASSRINTGELF
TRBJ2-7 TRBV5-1 ASSFGTSGGTYEQY
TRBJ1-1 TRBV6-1 ASSEWREAF
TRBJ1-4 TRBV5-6 ASSLGGGEKLF
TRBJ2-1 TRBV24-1 ATSDPNRADEQF
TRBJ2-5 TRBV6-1 ASSEKAGGQETQY
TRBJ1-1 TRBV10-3 AISETGGDTEAF
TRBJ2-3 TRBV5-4 ASSGGANTDTQY
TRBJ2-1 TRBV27 ASTSGGLYNEQF
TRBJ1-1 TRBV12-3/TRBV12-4 ASSLATGTEAF
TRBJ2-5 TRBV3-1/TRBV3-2 ASSPTGGKGETQY
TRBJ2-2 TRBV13 ASSPTGAGGTGELF